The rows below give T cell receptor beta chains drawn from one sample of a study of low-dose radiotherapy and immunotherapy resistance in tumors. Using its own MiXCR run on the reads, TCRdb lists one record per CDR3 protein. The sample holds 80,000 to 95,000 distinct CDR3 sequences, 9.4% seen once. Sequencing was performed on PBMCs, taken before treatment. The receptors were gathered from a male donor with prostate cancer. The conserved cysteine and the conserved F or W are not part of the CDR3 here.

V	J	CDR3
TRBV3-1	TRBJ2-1	ASSQNSGSYNEQF
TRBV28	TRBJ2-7	ASSRGLAGSPWYEQY
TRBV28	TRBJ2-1	ASIYSGRLPGNEQF
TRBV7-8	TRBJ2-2	ASSLVEGRNTGELF
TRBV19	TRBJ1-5	ASSLPGTGNQPQH
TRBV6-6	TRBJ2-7	ASRPGTYNYEQY
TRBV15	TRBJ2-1	ATSRDFPGGYTK
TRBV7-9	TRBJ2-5	ASSLAWTGEETQY
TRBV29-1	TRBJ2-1	SVEPGHEQF
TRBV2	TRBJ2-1	ASSETGPNGGEQF
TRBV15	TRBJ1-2	ATSTGDRDGYT
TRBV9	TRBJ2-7	ASSPGTSPRGQY
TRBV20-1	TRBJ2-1	SAPRRWAVNEQF
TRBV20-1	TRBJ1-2	SAGEGDYGYT
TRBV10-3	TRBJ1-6	AISEGLTGNSPLH
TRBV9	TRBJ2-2	ASSVLGATNTGELF
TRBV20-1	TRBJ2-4	SARRGDGKNIQY
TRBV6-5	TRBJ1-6	ASSGQGGSPLH
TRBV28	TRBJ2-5	ASSLPPQLGAQY
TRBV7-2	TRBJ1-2	ASSSTGGLRGYT
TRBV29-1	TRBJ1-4	SAGEVGNQNEKLF
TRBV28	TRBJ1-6	ASSFRAGRAPLH
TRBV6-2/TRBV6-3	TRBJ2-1	ASSYWWLTQVGSYNEQF
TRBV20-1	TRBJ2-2	SASGQGYTGELF
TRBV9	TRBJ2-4	ASSVDGTGENIQY
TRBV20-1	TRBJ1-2	SARRQASYGYT
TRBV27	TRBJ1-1	ASSSRENTEAF
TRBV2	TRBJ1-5	ASSGTGGVPQH
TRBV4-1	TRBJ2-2	ASSRLGDRGPGELF
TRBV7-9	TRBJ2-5	ASSLVGFYQETQY
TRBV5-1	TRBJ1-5	ASSLDGNQPQH
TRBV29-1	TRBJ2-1	SVGQGYRGVYEQF
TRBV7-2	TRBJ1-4	ASSPRANEKLF
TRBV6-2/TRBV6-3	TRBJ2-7	ASTNRYEQY
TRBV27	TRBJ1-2	ASSFLMIGGQNYGYT
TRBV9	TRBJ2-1	ASSVDGFLSEQF
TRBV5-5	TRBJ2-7	ASRKAGGSYEQY
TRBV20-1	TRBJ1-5	SASDGPQPQH
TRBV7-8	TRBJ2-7	ASSSRTIPYEQY
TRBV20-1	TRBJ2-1	SAPQREQF
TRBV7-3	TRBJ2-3	ASSFDSGVRDTQY
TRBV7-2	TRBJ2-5	ASSPTNRVRETQY
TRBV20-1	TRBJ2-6	SASTSSGANVLT
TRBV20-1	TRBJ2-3	SAPGLGGPDTQY
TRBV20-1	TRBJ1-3	SARDGGSGTGNTIY
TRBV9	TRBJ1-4	ASSFGQGAVGTNEKLF
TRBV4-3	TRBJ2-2	ASSPSGLAGVNTGELF
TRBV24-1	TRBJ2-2	ATSYTGRRGDGELFF
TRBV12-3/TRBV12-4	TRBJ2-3	ASTDGLSTDTQY
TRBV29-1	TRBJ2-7	SDLVGLEQY
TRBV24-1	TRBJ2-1	ATSAQTATEQF
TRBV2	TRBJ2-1	ASSETPGALGYEQF
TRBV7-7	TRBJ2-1	ASSLGTSGRLGEQF
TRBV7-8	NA	ASSLADLAKYEQY
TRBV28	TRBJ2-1	ASSFLGSGRFYEQF